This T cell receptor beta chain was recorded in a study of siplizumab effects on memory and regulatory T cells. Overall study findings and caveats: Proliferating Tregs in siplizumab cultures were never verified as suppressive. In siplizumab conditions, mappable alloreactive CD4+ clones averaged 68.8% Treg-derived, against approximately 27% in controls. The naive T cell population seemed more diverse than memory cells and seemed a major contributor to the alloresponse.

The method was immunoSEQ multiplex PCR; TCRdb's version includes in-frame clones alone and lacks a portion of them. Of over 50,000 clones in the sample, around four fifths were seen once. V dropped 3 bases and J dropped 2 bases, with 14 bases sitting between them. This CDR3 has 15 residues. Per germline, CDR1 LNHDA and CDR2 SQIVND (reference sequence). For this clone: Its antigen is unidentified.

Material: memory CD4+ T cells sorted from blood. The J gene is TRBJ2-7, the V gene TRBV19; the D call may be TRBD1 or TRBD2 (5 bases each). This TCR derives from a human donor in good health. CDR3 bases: TGTGCCAGTAGTATGGGGCGGGTGACTCCCTACGAGCAGTACTTC. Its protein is CASSMGRVTPYEQYF.